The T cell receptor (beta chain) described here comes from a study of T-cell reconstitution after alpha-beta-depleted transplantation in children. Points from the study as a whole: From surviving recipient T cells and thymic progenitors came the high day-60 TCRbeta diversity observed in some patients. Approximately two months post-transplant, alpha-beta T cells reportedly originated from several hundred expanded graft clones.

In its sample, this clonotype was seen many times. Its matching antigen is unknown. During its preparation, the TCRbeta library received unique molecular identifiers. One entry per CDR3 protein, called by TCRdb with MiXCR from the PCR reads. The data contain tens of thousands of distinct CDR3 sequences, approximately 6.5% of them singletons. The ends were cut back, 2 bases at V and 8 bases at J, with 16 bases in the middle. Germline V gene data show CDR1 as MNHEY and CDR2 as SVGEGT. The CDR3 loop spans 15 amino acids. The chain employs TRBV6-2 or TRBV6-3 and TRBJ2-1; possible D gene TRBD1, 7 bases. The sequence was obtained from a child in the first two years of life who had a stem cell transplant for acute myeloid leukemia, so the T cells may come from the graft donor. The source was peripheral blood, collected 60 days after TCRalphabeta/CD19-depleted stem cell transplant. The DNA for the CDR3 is TGTGCCAGCAGTTACGCCAGGGGGACGGGGGATGAGCAGTTCTTC. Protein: CASSYARGTGDEQFF.